This note documents a single T cell receptor beta chain sequence. Its antigen is currently unknown. With 60 Vbeta and 13 Jbeta primers, the PCR was carried out. Using immunoSEQ multiplex PCR, the repertoire was profiled, and TCRdb retains in-frame clones only, with some absent. The data hold about 74,000 clones, with 55% to 85% observed a single time. This record belongs to a study of cytomegalovirus exposure and HLA in healthy donors. Study-level findings and limits: One later analysis reportedly identified an Asian-associated ancestry cluster that showed fewer N-insertions than the approximately 710-donor mean.

Germline loops: CDR1 SGHVS, CDR2 FNYEAQ. The CDR3 contains 15 residues. J was trimmed by 6 bases and V by 4 bases; bases with no gene match: 5. The chain joins TRBV7-6 to TRBJ2-1; 11 bases agree with TRBD2. The receptor was isolated from a woman between 40 and 55 years old in good health and CMV-seropositive. Material: PBMCs. This CDR3 is CASSSGLAGGNEQFF. CDR3 sequence (DNA): TGTGCCAGCAGCTCAGGACTAGCGGGTGGCAATGAGCAGTTCTTC.